This passage covers 5 T cell receptor beta chains from one sample sequenced in a study of blood T cell repertoires in COVID-19. TCRdb keeps only in-frame clones here, not all; method: immunoSEQ multiplex PCR. The data hold some 180,000 clones, with around nine tenths observed a single time. Sequenced input: peripheral blood. These receptors were obtained from an elderly woman with COVID-19, enrolled during active disease.

The chain couples TRBV5-1 to TRBJ2-7; 9 positions agree with TRBD1. The CDR3 extends over 16 amino acids. Per germline, CDR1 SGHRS and CDR2 YFSETQ. The ends lost 4 bases at V and 7 bases at J; junction bases unmatched: 15. The CDR3 region has the DNA TGCGCCAGCAGCGAATTACCGGGACAGGGATCGGGGGAGCAGTACTTC. Protein: CASSELPGQGSGEQYF.

This clone occurred a few times. The junction and the germline gene differ at one end; a read error may be behind it. The V gene is TRBV7-7, the J gene TRBJ2-2; no clear D gene. This CDR3 has 13 amino acids. Germline loops: CDR1 SSHAT, CDR2 FNYEAQ (reference sequence). CDR3: CASSWATTGELFF. The DNA for the CDR3 is TGTGCTAGCAGCTGGGCCACCACCGGGGAGCTGTTTTTT.

This chain uses TRBV7-8 with TRBJ2-4; 7 bases map to TRBD1. After removal of 4 bases from V and 0 bases from J, the junction contained 3 bases not matched to a gene. Germline V gives CDR1 SGHVS, CDR2 FQNEAQ. This CDR3 contains 15 residues. The CDR3 DNA sequence: TGTGCCAGCAGCTGGGACAGTCTAGCCAAAAACATTCAGTACTTC. This translates into CASSWDSLAKNIQYF.

The CDR3 loop reads CASSQTGGYGYTF. The CDR3, as DNA: TGTGCCAGTAGCCAGACAGGGGGATATGGCTACACCTTC. V and J are TRBV19 and TRBJ1-2, with 9 bases matching TRBD1. This CDR3 region has 13 residues. The J segment lost 5 bases and the V segment lost 6 bases, leaving 4 bases of the junction unmatched. Germline V gene sequence: CDR1 LNHDA, CDR2 SQIVND (reference sequence).

The CDR3 is CASSFGLARNTEAFF. The CDR3 nucleotides are TGTGCCAGCAGTTTTGGCCTCGCCCGGAACACTGAAGCTTTCTTT. V and J are TRBV28 and TRBJ1-1; no clear D gene. Trimming stripped 3 bases from V and 1 base from J, with 12 bases between. The V gene's germline CDR1 is MDHEN and CDR2 SYDVKM. CDR3 size: 15 residues.